This T cell receptor beta chain was sequenced for a study of T-cell reconstitution after alpha-beta-depleted transplantation in children. Germline V gene sequence: CDR1 SGHRS, CDR2 YFSETQ. J gave up 2 bases and V 3 bases, and 5 bases lay outside the gene matches. The CDR3 totals 16 residues. Preparation of the TCRbeta library used unique molecular identifiers. TCRdb analysed the PCR reads with MiXCR anew, one entry per CDR3 protein. The sample holds 450,000 to 550,000 distinct CDR3 sequences; approximately 10% are singletons and the top ten take 13% to 15%. This clonotype occurred a few times. This TCR came from a female patient aged 2-10 years who had a stem cell transplant for aplastic anemia, so the T cells may come from the graft donor. The rearrangement joins TRBV5-1 to TRBJ2-7, with TRBD2 identical over 13 bases. Source: PBMCs, mostly from graft donor cells, taken 180 days after TCRalphabeta/CD19-depleted stem cell transplant. In DNA form, the CDR3 reads TGCGCCAGCAGCTGGACTAGCGGGAGAGGCGCCTACGAGCAGTACTTC. This gives the protein CASSWTSGRGAYEQYF.